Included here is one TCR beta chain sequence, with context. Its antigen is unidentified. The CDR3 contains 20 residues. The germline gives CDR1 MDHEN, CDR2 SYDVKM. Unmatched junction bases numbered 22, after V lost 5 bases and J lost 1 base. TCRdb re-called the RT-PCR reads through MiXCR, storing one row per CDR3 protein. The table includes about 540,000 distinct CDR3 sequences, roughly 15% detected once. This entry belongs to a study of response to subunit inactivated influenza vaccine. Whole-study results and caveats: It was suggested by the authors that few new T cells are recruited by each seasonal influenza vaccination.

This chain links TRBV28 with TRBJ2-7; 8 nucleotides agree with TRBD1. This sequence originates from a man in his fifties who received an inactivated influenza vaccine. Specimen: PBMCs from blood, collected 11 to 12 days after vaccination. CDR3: CASSGTGTGELVWWSYEQYF. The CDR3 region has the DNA TGTGCCAGCAGTGGGACCGGGACAGGAGAATTAGTTTGGTGGTCCTACGAGCAGTACTTC. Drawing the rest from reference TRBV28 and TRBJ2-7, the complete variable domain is DVKVTQSSRYLVKRTGEKVFLECVQDMDHENMFWYRQDPGLGLRLIYFSYDVKMKEKGDIPEGYSVSREKKERFSLILESASTNQTSMYLCASSGTGTGELVWWSYEQYFGPGTRLTVT.